This T cell receptor (beta chain) was sequenced in a study of Graves' ophthalmopathy and Graves' hyperthyroidism. Study-level points and caveats: The model flagged ophthalmopathy progression at 70% to 71% sensitivity and roughly 72% specificity. A roughly 80% specificity and just under 90% sensitivity were achieved by a 13-signature model that separated ophthalmopathy from stable hyperthyroidism.

Donors with ophthalmopathy: moderate-to-severe activity, CAS ≥3, NOSPECS ≥4, duration under 3 months. V lost 6 bases to trimming and J lost 4 bases, with 7 bases between them. Germline CDR1 and CDR2: SEHNR and FQNEAQ (reference sequence). The CDR3 totals 12 residues. The authors amplified TCR beta CDR3 regions, and they did so from RNA transcripts for repertoire sequencing. HTBI primers served in a first-round RT-PCR, which a second-round multiplex PCR followed. TCRdb called the multiplex PCR reads again in MiXCR, with one record for every CDR3 protein. This table has 650,000 to 800,000 distinct CDR3 sequences, about 38% appearing once. Ten or more counts support this clonotype. Its antigen remains unidentified.

The receptor's source is an adult man with Graves' ophthalmopathy. Sequencing was performed on peripheral blood. This chain links TRBV7-9 with TRBJ1-3; D is unclear. CDR3 sequence reads: CASRIGGNTIYF. Here the CDR3 DNA reads TGTGCCAGCAGAATAGGGGGAAACACCATATATTTT.